Listed below are T cell receptor beta chains from one sample, sequenced in a study of PD-1 blockade in classical Hodgkin lymphoma. Sequenced by immunoSEQ multiplex PCR; TCRdb stores in-frame clones only, minus some. This sample carries around 99,000 clones, roughly 81% of them seen once, and the ten largest clones take 15% to 20%. Sequencing used peripheral blood mononuclear cells (PBMCs), obtained before the second cycle of nivolumab. The receptors stem from a human donor with classical Hodgkin lymphoma. CDR3s include the opening cysteine and the closing phenylalanine or tryptophan. The D gene is left open where the match is weak. Rows may omit the clone size; those that give it use once, few, many or a size class.

V: TRBV10-3
J: TRBJ1-1
size: few
D: NA
DNA: TGTGCCGCCCAACGGAACATGAACACTGAAGCTTTCTTT
CDR3: CAAQRNMNTEAFF

V: TRBV11-2
J: TRBJ2-5
size: NA
D: TRBD2
DNA: TGTGCCAGCAGCTTCGGGACTAACCAAGAGACCCAGTACTTC
CDR3: CASSFGTNQETQYF

V: TRBV29-1
J: TRBJ1-1
size: NA
D: NA
DNA: TGCAGCGTTTCGCGACAGGCGAACACTGAAGCTTTCTTT
CDR3: CSVSRQANTEAFF

V: TRBV6-6
J: TRBJ2-3
size: few
D: NA
DNA: TGTGCCAGCAGACAACACGGAGACAGCACAGATACGCAGTATTTT
CDR3: CASRQHGDSTDTQYF

V: TRBV5-3
J: TRBJ1-1
size: NA
D: NA
DNA: TGTGCCAGAAGCTTGCGAGTCGGGCAGAACACTGAAGCTTTCTTT
CDR3: CARSLRVGQNTEAFF

V: TRBV5-4
J: TRBJ2-7
size: NA
D: NA
DNA: TGTGCCAGCAGCTTGGGGGATCGGCGGGCCTACGAGCAGTACTTC
CDR3: CASSLGDRRAYEQYF

V: TRBV13
J: TRBJ2-1
size: few
D: TRBD2
DNA: TGTGCCAGCAGCTGGACCTTAGCGGGAGGGCCGTTCAATGAGCAGTTCTTC
CDR3: CASSWTLAGGPFNEQFF

V: TRBV5-6
J: TRBJ1-1
size: NA
D: NA
DNA: TGTGCCAGCAGCTTGAAGGGGATCAATGAAGCTTTCTTT
CDR3: CASSLKGINEAFF

V: TRBV6-5
J: TRBJ2-7
size: NA
D: TRBD2
DNA: TGTGCCAGCACCCCGACTAGCGGGTACGAGCAGTACTTC
CDR3: CASTPTSGYEQYF

V: TRBV6-5
J: TRBJ1-5
size: NA
D: NA
DNA: TGTGCCAGCAGTTACGCCAATCAGCCCCAGCATTTT
CDR3: CASSYANQPQHF

V: TRBV10-2
J: TRBJ2-7
size: NA
D: TRBD2
DNA: TGCGCCAGCAGTGAGCTAGCGGGAGTAGGAGAGCAGTACTTC
CDR3: CASSELAGVGEQYF

V: TRBV7-6
J: TRBJ2-3
size: NA
D: NA
DNA: TGTGCCAGCAGCTTAGGGGCAGATACGCAGTATTTT
CDR3: CASSLGADTQYF

V: TRBV4-3
J: TRBJ1-1
size: NA
D: TRBD1
DNA: TGCGCCAGCAGCCACATAAGATGGACAGGGACGATGAACACTGAAGCTTTCTTT
CDR3: CASSHIRWTGTMNTEAFF

V: TRBV19
J: TRBJ1-2
size: NA
D: NA
DNA: TGTGCCAGTAGTCCCCAGGGCAGGGACGACGGCTACACCTTC
CDR3: CASSPQGRDDGYTF

V: TRBV2
J: TRBJ1-1
size: NA
D: NA
DNA: TGTGCCAGCAGTACAGATCTCACTGAAGCTTTCTTT
CDR3: CASSTDLTEAFF

V: TRBV27
J: TRBJ1-2
size: NA
D: NA
DNA: TGTGCCAGCAGTTGGGGAAGTAACTATGGCTACACCTTC
CDR3: CASSWGSNYGYTF

V: TRBV7-3
J: TRBJ2-4
size: NA
D: NA
DNA: TGTGCCAGCAGCTTAACCGGCAGCTCCAAAAACATTCAGTACTTC
CDR3: CASSLTGSSKNIQYF

V: TRBV5-1
J: TRBJ1-2
size: few
D: TRBD1
DNA: TGCGCCAGCAGCCCGGGACAGGGCGCGGGTGACTATGGCTACACCTTC
CDR3: CASSPGQGAGDYGYTF

V: TRBV2
J: TRBJ2-1
size: NA
D: NA
DNA: TGTGCCAGCAGTCGGGGGCGCCAATACAATGAGCAGTTCTTC
CDR3: CASSRGRQYNEQFF

V: TRBV7-3
J: TRBJ2-7
size: once
D: NA
DNA: TGTGCCAGCAGCTTAAGGAGTGGGAAAGGGACTGAGCAGTACTTC
CDR3: CASSLRSGKGTEQYF

V: TRBV11-2
J: TRBJ1-5
size: medium-sized
D: NA
DNA: TGTGCCAGCAGCTCCGGGACATATCAGCCCCAGCATTTT
CDR3: CASSSGTYQPQHF

V: TRBV6-1
J: TRBJ1-2
size: NA
D: NA
DNA: TGTGCCAGCAGTGAATCTGTGGGGGCGTACTATGGCTACACCTTC
CDR3: CASSESVGAYYGYTF

V: TRBV19
J: TRBJ1-1
size: NA
D: NA
DNA: TGTGCCAGTAGTGGGGACCCCGCGGGTCAAGCTTTCTTT
CDR3: CASSGDPAGQAFF

V: TRBV2
J: TRBJ2-2
size: NA
D: TRBD2
DNA: TGTGCCAGCAGTGACCCTAGCGGGGGGACTTGGATCGGGGAGCTGTTTTTT
CDR3: CASSDPSGGTWIGELFF

V: TRBV5-6
J: TRBJ2-2
size: NA
D: TRBD1
DNA: TGTGCCAGCAGGAGGACAGGGGGCACCGGGGAGCTGTTTTTT
CDR3: CASRRTGGTGELFF

V: TRBV5-6
J: TRBJ2-3
size: NA
D: NA
DNA: TGTGCCAGCAGCTTAGGTTTCGGAAGCACAGATACGCAGTATTTT
CDR3: CASSLGFGSTDTQYF

V: TRBV5-6
J: TRBJ2-3
size: NA
D: TRBD1
DNA: TGTGCCAGCAGCGCGACAGGGGTAGATACGCAGTATTTT
CDR3: CASSATGVDTQYF

V: TRBV19
J: TRBJ1-2
size: NA
D: TRBD1
DNA: TGTGCCAGTAGCCCAACAGGGGACTATGGCTACACCTTC
CDR3: CASSPTGDYGYTF

V: TRBV5-6
J: TRBJ2-1
size: NA
D: TRBD2
DNA: TGTGCCAGCAGCTTGGGTGCCGGGAGGAGGAATGAGCAGTTCTTC
CDR3: CASSLGAGRRNEQFF